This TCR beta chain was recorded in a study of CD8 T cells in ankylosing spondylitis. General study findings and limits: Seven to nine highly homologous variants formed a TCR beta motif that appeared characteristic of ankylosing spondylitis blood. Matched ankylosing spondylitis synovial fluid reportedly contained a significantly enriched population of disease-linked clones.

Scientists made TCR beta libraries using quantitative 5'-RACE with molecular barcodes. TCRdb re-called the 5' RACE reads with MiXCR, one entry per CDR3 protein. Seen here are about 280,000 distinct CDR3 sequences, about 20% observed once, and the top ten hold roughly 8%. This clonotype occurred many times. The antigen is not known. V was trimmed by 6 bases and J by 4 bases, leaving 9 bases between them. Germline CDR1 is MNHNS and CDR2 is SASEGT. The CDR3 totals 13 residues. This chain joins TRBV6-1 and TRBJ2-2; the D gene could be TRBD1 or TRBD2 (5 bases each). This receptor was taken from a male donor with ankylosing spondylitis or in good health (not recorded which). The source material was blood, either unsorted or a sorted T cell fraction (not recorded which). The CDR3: CASRLGGTGELFF. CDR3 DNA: TGTGCCAGCAGACTTGGGGGCACCGGGGAGCTGTTTTTT.